This T cell receptor beta chain appears in the sequencing data of a study of blood T cells in healthy people across ages (dated by TCRdb to about 2015). With regard to the full study: Template switching captured roughly one uniquely barcoded TCR beta cDNA molecule per two T cells in model experiments. Donors were grouped into four age groups: young (average roughly 16 years), middle-aged (roughly 40), aged (over 55) and long-lived (around 82). Using deep sequencing normalized with unique cDNA molecular identifiers, the study measured how TCR beta repertoire diversity changes with age. Donors of different ages were randomly distributed across sequencing lanes to avoid experimental bias. Two additional independent replicas of 1 million unique cDNA reads from the same blood draw were analyzed for two donors (one aged 18 to 30 and one aged 80 or older). Results the study describes overall, beyond this receptor: As age increased, observed TCR beta diversity per million T cells dropped in a roughly linear way, and a significant reduction was already evident by age 40. The percentage of naive T cells measured by flow cytometry correlated strongly with observed TCR beta diversity. Bulk unsorted PBMC profiling prevented conclusive comparison of naive and antigen-experienced compartments. The CMV infection status of donors was not known, potentially confounding age-related changes in expanded clonotypes. Compared with the aged group, the long-lived group had more naive CD4+ T cells, fewer expanded clones and increased TCR diversity, suggesting age selection. Estimates of total diversity based on one million sequenced T cells were considered lower bounds and underestimates.

Library creation used 5' RACE. The data were produced on an Illumina HiSeq 2500. A second about 7 to 11 cycle PCR used a sample-barcoded 5' primer and a J-beta primer mix. A template-switch 5' adaptor carrying 12 random nucleotides introduced a unique molecular identifier onto each TCR beta cDNA molecule. Each sample yielded at least 2.5 million CDR3-containing paired-end reads. The Mint cDNA synthesis kit, primed by a TRBC-specific oligonucleotide, was used to synthesize first-strand cDNA from all RNA. Following uracil-DNA glycosylase treatment, all cDNA underwent a first 18-cycle PCR with the universal primers M1SS and BC2_uni_R. Regarding the original processing steps: For normalization, 1 million high-quality reads, each with a distinct molecular identifier, were randomly selected from each sample. Instead of being binned into consensus sequences, reads with shared molecular identifiers were discarded. MiTCR, run with a Q25 quality threshold and the strictest error-elimination algorithm, handled CDR3 identification, clonotype clustering and error correction. A nonparametric unseen species model using Euler transformation provided a lower-bound estimate of total TCR beta diversity. TCRdb reprocessed the public reads (quality trimming at Q25 with fastp, clone calling with MiXCR) and kept in-frame beta chains. Rows are unified per CDR3 protein, each entry keeping the most common DNA and genes. It is TCRdb's table, rather than the study itself, that gives the V and J calls and clone size. The sample table lists about 780,000 distinct CDR3 sequences, about 42% of them with a count of one. The ten biggest clones cover around 18% of the sample.

Systemically healthy Caucasian individuals from Russia, some 36 in total and aged roughly 6 to 100 years, were included as donors. About 9.8 milliliters of peripheral blood were drawn from each donor into EDTA-treated Vacutainer tubes. PBMCs were isolated by Ficoll-Paque density-gradient centrifugation, with at least 7 million obtained per sample. Trizol reagent was used to extract total RNA from PBMCs, with at least 6 micrograms per sample. The percentages of naive CD45RAhigh/CD27high T cells were determined by flow cytometry on a PBMC aliquot from every donor. Clipping removes 1 base from V and 10 bases from J, with 11 as the unmatched junction base count. The germline V gene encodes CDR1 MNHEY and CDR2 SMNVEV (reference sequence). The CDR3 measures 16 amino acids from cysteine to phenylalanine. Only CDR3 DNA is held: 48 bases, read in frame from base 1. As regards this clonotype: It has no known antigen specificity. Within one base of it there is no much larger clone, and no base qualities were kept.

The sequenced material came from blood. This clonotype was obtained from a man at least 80 years old in good health. Here the chain combines TRBV27 and TRBJ2-1; 9 nucleotides in the junction match TRBD2. At the DNA level, the sequence is TGTGCCAGCAGTTTATATAGCGGGAGTATGTCCTACGAGCAGTTCTTC. This codes for CASSLYSGSMSYEQFF.